Sequencing of this T cell receptor beta chain was carried out in a study of T-cell memory formation after mild COVID-19. Notes on the study in general: Clones shrinking between day 15 and 85 showed a balanced CD4/CD8 split, and those that grew later tilted toward CD4+. Mostly located in CM and EM were contracting CD4+ clones, with contracting CD8+ clones located in EMRA. Clonal second-wave expansions that peaked on day 37 had unconfirmed SARS-CoV-2 specificity. Cross-reactive memory apparently joined, as some responding clones appeared in pre-infection memory.

Using its own MiXCR run on the 5' RACE reads, TCRdb lists one record per CDR3 protein. The sample lists about 350,000 distinct CDR3 sequences, 13% to 15% occurring once. Turning to this clonotype: The antigen remains undetermined.

The germline CDR1 and CDR2 sequences are MGHDK and SYGVNS. Trimming took off 10 bases at V and 0 bases at J, with 9 bases between the two ends. This CDR3 contains 13 residues. The V and J genes are TRBV25-1 and TRBJ2-2; no reliable D call. The TCR comes from a man between 18 and 29 years old who had mild COVID-19 (a few samples of this study predate the infection). Cell type and time point are not known. Sequenced material: PBMCs or a T cell subset sorted from them (not recorded which). The CDR3 spells CATSRPNTGELFF. As DNA, the CDR3 is TGTGCCACCAGCCGCCCGAACACCGGGGAGCTGTTTTTT.